This TCR beta chain was obtained from a study of monozygotic twins with inflammatory bowel disease. Germline CDR1 and CDR2: SGHDN and FVKESK. The CDR3 is made up of 15 amino acids. For each CDR3 protein, TCRdb gives one entry from its re-call of the 5' RACE reads, without DNA. The repertoire table contains around 370,000 distinct CDR3 sequences. Specimen: blood. J is TRBJ1-1 and V is TRBV14; TCRdb gives TRBD1 as the D gene, but with no DNA this cannot be confirmed. This receptor was identified in a human donor with ulcerative colitis or Crohn's disease, or a healthy co-twin of an affected twin (not recorded which). CDR3 region: CASSQVTGGATEAFF.